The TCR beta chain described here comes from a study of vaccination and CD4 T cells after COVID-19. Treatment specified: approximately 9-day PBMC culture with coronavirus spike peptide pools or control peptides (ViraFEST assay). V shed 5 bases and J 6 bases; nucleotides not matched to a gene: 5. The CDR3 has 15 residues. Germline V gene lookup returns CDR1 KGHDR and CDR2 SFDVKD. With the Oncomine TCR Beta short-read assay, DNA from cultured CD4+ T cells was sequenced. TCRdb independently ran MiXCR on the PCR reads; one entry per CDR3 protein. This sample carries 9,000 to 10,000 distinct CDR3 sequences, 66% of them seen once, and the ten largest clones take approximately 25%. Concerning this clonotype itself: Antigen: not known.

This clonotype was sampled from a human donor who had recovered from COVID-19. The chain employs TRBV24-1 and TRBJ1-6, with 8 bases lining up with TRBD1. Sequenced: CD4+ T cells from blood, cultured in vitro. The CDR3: CATSVRRGLNSPLHF. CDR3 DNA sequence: TGTGCCACCAGTGTTCGCAGGGGGCTTAATTCACCCCTCCACTTT.